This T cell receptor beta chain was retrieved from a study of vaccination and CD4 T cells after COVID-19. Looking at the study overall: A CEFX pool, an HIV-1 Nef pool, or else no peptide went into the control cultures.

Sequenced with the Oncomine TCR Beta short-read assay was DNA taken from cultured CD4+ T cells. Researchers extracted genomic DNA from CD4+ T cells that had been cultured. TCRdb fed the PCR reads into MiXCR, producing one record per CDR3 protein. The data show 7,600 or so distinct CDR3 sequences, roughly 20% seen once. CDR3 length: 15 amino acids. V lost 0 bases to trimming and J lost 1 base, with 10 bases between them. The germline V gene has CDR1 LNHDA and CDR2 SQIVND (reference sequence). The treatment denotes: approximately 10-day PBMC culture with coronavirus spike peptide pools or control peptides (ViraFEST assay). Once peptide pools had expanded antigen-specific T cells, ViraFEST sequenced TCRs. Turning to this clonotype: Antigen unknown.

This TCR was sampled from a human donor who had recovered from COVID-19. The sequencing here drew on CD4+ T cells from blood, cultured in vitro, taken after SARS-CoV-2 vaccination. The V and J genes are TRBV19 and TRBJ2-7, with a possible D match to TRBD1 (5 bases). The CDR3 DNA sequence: TGTGCCAGTAGTATAGAGGCAGGGTCGTCCTACGAGCAGTACTTC. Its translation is CASSIEAGSSYEQYF. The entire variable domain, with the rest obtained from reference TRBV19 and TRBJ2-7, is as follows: DGGITQSPKYLFRKEGQNVTLSCEQNLNHDAMYWYRQDPGQGLRLIYYSQIVNDFQKGDIAEGYSVSREKKESFPLTVTSAQKNPTAFYLCASSIEAGSSYEQYFGPGTRLTVT.